This T cell receptor (beta chain) was recovered during a study of regulatory T cells in long-lasting Graves disease. Overall study: Graves' patients, newly diagnosed, had taken antithyroid drugs under 3 months. Study-wide points: With persistent disease, TRBV28, TRBJ1-2 and TRBJ2-5 were the favored segments.

Combining iRepertoire HTBI primers with Arm-PCR of CDR3 regions, the authors built TCR beta libraries. TCRdb called the multiplex PCR reads again in MiXCR, with one record for every CDR3 protein. The top ten clones hold just over 20% of a sample with more than 300,000 distinct CDR3 sequences, roughly 17% of them seen once. Remarks on this clonotype: Its target is not known. A much larger clone differs by one base, so this may be a read error.

This sample's time point: newly diagnosed GD, antithyroid drugs for less than 3 months. RNA extracted from PBMCs served as the sequencing template. Per the germline V gene, CDR1 is LGHNA and CDR2 is YNFKEQ. The CDR3 runs to 12 residues. Trimming took 3 bases from V and 4 from J, leaving 5 bases between them. This same sample was also taken into another study, of T cells in Graves' hyperthyroidism and ophthalmopathy. Per that study: Every diagnosis used clinical symptoms, serum thyroxine and TRAb, thyroid ultrasound and orbital computed tomography.

This receptor was identified in a woman aged 18-30 years with Graves disease. The chain couples TRBV4-2 to TRBJ2-3, with unresolved D. This specimen was peripheral blood mononuclear cells (PBMCs), taken at new diagnosis, from a patient treated with antithyroid drugs. CDR3 DNA: TGTGCCAGCAGCCACAAGTCAGATACGCAGTATTTT. Protein product: CASSHKSDTQYF.